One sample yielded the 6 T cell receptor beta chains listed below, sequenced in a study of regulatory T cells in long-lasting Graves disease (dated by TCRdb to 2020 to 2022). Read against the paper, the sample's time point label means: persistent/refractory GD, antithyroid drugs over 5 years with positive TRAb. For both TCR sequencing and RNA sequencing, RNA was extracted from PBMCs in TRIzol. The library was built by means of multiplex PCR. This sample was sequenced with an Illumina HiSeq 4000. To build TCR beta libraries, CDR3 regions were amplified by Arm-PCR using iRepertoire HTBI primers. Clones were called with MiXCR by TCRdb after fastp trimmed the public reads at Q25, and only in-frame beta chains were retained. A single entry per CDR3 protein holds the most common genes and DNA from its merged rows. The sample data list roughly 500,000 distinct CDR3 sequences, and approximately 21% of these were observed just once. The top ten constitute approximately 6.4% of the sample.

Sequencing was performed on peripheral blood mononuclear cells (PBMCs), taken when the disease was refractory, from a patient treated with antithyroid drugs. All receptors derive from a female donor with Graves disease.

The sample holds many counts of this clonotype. The CDR3 spells CSARENFGAEAFF. In DNA form, the CDR3 reads TGCAGTGCTAGAGAAAACTTTGGCGCTGAAGCTTTCTTT. The chain combines TRBV20-1 with TRBJ1-1; D unclear. The V and J ends lost 0 bases and 6 bases respectively, with 11 bases between them. Germline loops: CDR1 DFQATT, CDR2 SNEGSKA (reference sequence). The CDR3 runs to 13 residues.

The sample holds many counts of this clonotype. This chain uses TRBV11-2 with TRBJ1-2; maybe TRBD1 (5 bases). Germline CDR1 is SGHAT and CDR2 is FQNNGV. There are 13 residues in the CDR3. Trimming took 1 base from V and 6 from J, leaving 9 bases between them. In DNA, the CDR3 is TGTGCCAGCAGCTTAGCGTCGGGGGATGGCTACACCTTC. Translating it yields CASSLASGDGYTF.

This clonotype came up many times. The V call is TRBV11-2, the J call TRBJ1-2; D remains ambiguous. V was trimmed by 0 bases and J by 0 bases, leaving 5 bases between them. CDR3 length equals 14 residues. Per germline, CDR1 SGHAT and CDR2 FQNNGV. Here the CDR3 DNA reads TGTGCCAGCAGCTTAGATTGGTCTAACTATGGCTACACCTTC. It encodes CASSLDWSNYGYTF. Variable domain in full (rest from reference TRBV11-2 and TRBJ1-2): EAGVAQSPRYKIIEKRQSVAFWCNPISGHATLYWYQQILGQGPKLLIQFQNNGVVDDSQLPKDRFSAERLKGVDSTLKIQPAKLEDSAVYLCASSLDWSNYGYTFGSGTRLTVV.

The CDR3 DNA is TGTGCCAGCAGCTTCGGTGGGGGGGGGCTCTACGAGCAGTACTTC. Translating gives CASSFGGGGLYEQYF. The genes are TRBV11-3 and TRBJ2-7; TRBD2 is a possible D gene (7 bases). The CDR3 sequence is 15 residues long. Germline CDR1 is SGHNT and CDR2 is YENEEA. V gave up 3 bases and J gave up 3 bases, with 15 bases separating them.

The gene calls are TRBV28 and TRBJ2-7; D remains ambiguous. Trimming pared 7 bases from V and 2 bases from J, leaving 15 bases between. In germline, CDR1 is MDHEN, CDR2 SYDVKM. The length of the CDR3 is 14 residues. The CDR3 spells CASNPLGPAYEQYF. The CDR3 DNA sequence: TGTGCCAGCAATCCCCTCGGGCCAGCCTACGAGCAGTACTTC. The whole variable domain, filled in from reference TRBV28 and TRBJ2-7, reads DVKVTQSSRYLVKRTGEKVFLECVQDMDHENMFWYRQDPGLGLRLIYFSYDVKMKEKGDIPEGYSVSREKKERFSLILESASTNQTSMYLCASNPLGPAYEQYFGPGTRLTVT.

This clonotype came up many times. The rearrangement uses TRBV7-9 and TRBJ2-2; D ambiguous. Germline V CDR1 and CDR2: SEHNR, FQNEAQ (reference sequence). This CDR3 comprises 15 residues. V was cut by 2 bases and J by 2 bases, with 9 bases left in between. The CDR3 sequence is CASSLPAFNTGELFF. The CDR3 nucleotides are TGTGCCAGCAGCTTACCAGCCTTTAACACCGGGGAGCTGTTTTTT.